The clone carrying this T cell receptor (beta chain) was seen only once. Its antigen is as yet unknown. Looked up from germline, CDR1 is MNHNS and CDR2 is SASEGT. V was trimmed by 4 bases and J by 6 bases, leaving 11 bases between them. The CDR3 runs 13 residues. The second PCR ran about 6 to 11 cycles with a sample-barcoded 5' primer and J-beta primers. TCRdb redid the calling of the 5' RACE reads with MiXCR, one entry per CDR3 protein. In the table there are about 1.5 million distinct CDR3 sequences, approximately 43% of which are singletons. This sample is drawn from a study of blood T cells in healthy people across ages. Study background: Capture by template switching was about one barcoded beta molecule per two T cells. Study-level points and caveats: Long-lived donors had more naive CD4+ cells and higher diversity than aged donors.

Sequencing was done on a sample of blood. The sequence was obtained from a woman under 30 in good health. This chain joins TRBV6-1 and TRBJ2-3, with D unresolved. CDR3 amino acids: CASSGDRSDTQYF. The CDR3 nucleotides are TGTGCCAGCAGTGGGGATCGATCGGATACGCAGTATTTT.